A selection of T cell receptor beta chains follows, all from one sample in a study of T cell responses to AZD1222 COVID-19 vaccine. Here immunoSEQ multiplex PCR was the method, and the copy in TCRdb shows in-frame clones only, minus some. In the table there are approximately 130,000 clones, approximately 91% of which are singletons. Sample: peripheral blood, taken on day 0 of AZD1222 vaccination. The receptors originated from an adult in good health. Each CDR3 is given with its conserved first and last residue. D genes are given only for firm matches. Clone size is given for some rows only: seen once, a few or many times, or a class if the clone is expanded.

>15|TRBJ1-6|.|.|TRBV27
CASSLGGARTTPLHF
TGTGCCAGCAGTTTAGGAGGGGCTCGGACGACACCCCTCCACTTT
>14|TRBJ1-2|.|.|TRBV6-5
CASSYGEGPGGYTF
TGTGCCAGCAGTTACGGGGAGGGGCCGGGAGGCTACACCTTC
>17|TRBJ2-3|.|TRBD2|TRBV7-6
CASVAASGGVGTDTQYF
TGTGCCAGCGTAGCGGCTAGCGGGGGGGTCGGCACAGATACGCAGTATTTT
>17|TRBJ2-3|.|TRBD2|TRBV7-9
CASSPLPGLAEADTQYF
TGTGCCAGCAGCCCCCTGCCGGGACTAGCCGAGGCAGATACGCAGTATTTT
>14|TRBJ1-1|.|.|TRBV18
CASLPGLGGFEAFF
TGTGCCAGCTTACCCGGACTAGGGGGGTTTGAAGCTTTCTTT
>15|TRBJ2-4|.|.|TRBV11-3
CASSLRGLAKNIQYF
TGTGCCAGCAGCTTACGGGGTCTAGCCAAAAACATTCAGTACTTC
>15|TRBJ1-4|.|TRBD1|TRBV4-3
CASSPRTGGGEKLFF
TGCGCCAGCAGCCCCCGGACAGGTGGGGGGGAAAAACTGTTTTTT
>14|TRBJ1-4|.|.|TRBV2
CASSVQGLNEKLFF
TGTGCCAGCAGTGTCCAGGGCCTTAATGAAAAACTGTTTTTT
>14|TRBJ1-2|.|.|TRBV7-9
CASSPSSVNYGYTF
TGTGCCAGCAGCCCCAGTTCCGTAAACTATGGCTACACCTTC
>14|TRBJ1-4|once|.|TRBV5-6
CASSFAATNEKLFF
TGTGCCAGCAGCTTCGCTGCAACTAATGAAAAACTGTTTTTT
>15|TRBJ2-3|once|.|TRBV6-5
CASSYNPPGVNTQYF
TGTGCCAGCAGTTACAATCCCCCGGGGGTAAATACGCAGTATTTT
>16|TRBJ2-6|.|TRBD1|TRBV9
CASSPGQSSGANVLTF
TGTGCCAGCAGTCCGGGACAGTCCTCTGGGGCCAACGTCCTGACTTTC
>15|TRBJ1-2|.|TRBD1|TRBV19
CASRGQGSVGYGYTF
TGTGCCAGCCGAGGACAGGGAAGTGTTGGATATGGCTACACCTTC
>16|TRBJ2-2|.|.|TRBV15
CATTFGTTVGAGELFF
TGTGCCACCACGTTTGGGACAACTGTGGGTGCCGGGGAGCTGTTTTTT
>16|TRBJ2-3|few|TRBD1|TRBV19
CASSIGLGTGTDTQYF
TGTGCCAGTAGTATAGGTTTGGGGACAGGGACGGATACGCAGTATTTT
>18|TRBJ2-1|.|TRBD2|TRBV3-1/TRBV3-2
CASSPPKGLAGENNEQFF
TGTGCCAGCAGCCCACCCAAGGGACTAGCGGGGGAGAACAATGAGCAGTTCTTC
>17|TRBJ1-2|.|TRBD1|TRBV14
CASSQGRGTGFYYGYTF
TGTGCCAGCAGCCAAGGAAGGGGGACAGGATTTTACTATGGCTACACCTTC
>14|TRBJ2-2|few|.|TRBV11-2
CASSPDLWTGELFF
TGTGCCAGCAGCCCTGATCTGTGGACCGGGGAGCTGTTTTTT
>14|TRBJ2-3|.|TRBD1|TRBV28
CASSLDRGPDTQYF
TGTGCCAGCAGTTTAGACAGGGGGCCAGATACGCAGTATTTT